These 32 T cell receptor beta chains were all obtained from the same sample, sequenced in a study of T cell responses to AZD1222 COVID-19 vaccine. Profiling relied on immunoSEQ multiplex PCR, and the TCRdb table lists in-frame clones only, not all of them. The sample records about 150,000 clones, roughly nine tenths being singletons. The material sequenced was peripheral blood, taken on day 0 of MenACWY control vaccination. These receptors originate from an adult in good health.

The chain links TRBV10-2 to TRBJ2-2; 7 nucleotides agree with TRBD2. CDR1 is WSHSY and CDR2 is SAAADI in the germline V gene. This CDR3 is 17 amino acids long. With V trimmed by 0 bases and J by 4 bases, 8 bases remained unmatched. In DNA, the CDR3 is TGCGCCAGCAGTGAGTCGGGGAGCGGGGTCCCCACCGGGGAGCTGTTTTTT. This gives the protein CASSESGSGVPTGELFF.

The chain links TRBV6-6 to TRBJ2-6; D unresolved. Germline V gene data show CDR1 as MNHNY and CDR2 as SVGAGI (reference sequence). CDR3 length: 14 amino acids. The V end was cut by 5 bases, the J end by 0 bases, with 5 bases between. The CDR3 loop reads CASSTRSGANVLTF. The DNA for the CDR3 is TGTGCCAGCAGTACGCGCTCTGGGGCCAACGTCCTGACTTTC.

This chain links TRBV6-5 with TRBJ1-1; D possibly corresponds to TRBD1 (6 bases). Deletions cut 4 bases from V and 4 bases from J, with 19 bases between. The CDR3 is 16 amino acids. Per germline, CDR1 MNHEY and CDR2 SVGAGI. CDR3 sequence: CASSSHRVLVGTEAFF. DNA of the CDR3: TGTGCCAGCAGTTCGCACAGGGTTTTAGTTGGCACTGAAGCTTTCTTT.

CDR3 nucleotide sequence: TGTGCCAGCAGAGGGACAGGGGGTCAGCCCCAGCATTTT. This sequence encodes CASRGTGGQPQHF. The rearrangement links TRBV2 to TRBJ1-5; 11 positions match TRBD1. The CDR3 has 13 residues. Germline V gene sequence: CDR1 SNHLY, CDR2 FYNNEI. Germline trimming cut 6 bases from V and 6 bases from J; bases unmatched to any gene: 1. Variable domain in full (rest from reference TRBV2 and TRBJ1-5): EPEVTQTPSHQVTQMGQEVILRCVPISNHLYFYWYRQILGQKVEFLVSFYNNEISEKSEIFDDQFSVERPDGSNFTLKIRSTKLEDSAMYFCASRGTGGQPQHFGDGTRLSIL.

The rearrangement links TRBV7-9 to TRBJ2-3; 10 bases are shared with TRBD2. CDR3 length: 16 amino acids. The V gene end was trimmed by 4 bases and the J gene end by 5 bases; junction bases not matched to a gene: 9. CDR1 SEHNR and CDR2 FQNEAQ come from the germline V gene (reference sequence). The CDR3 is CASSSSGGAWVDTQYF. Written as DNA, the CDR3 is TGTGCCAGCAGCTCGAGCGGGGGGGCGTGGGTAGATACGCAGTATTTT.

The V call is TRBV9, the J call TRBJ2-3; D remains ambiguous. Germline V gene data show CDR1 as SGDLS and CDR2 as YYNGEE. The CDR3 is 12 residues long. V was cut by 3 bases and J by 0 bases, with 2 bases left in between. CDR3 sequence (DNA): TGTGCCAGCAGCGATAGCACAGATACGCAGTATTTT. The encoded protein is CASSDSTDTQYF.

The chain employs TRBV10-3 and TRBJ2-7; 7 positions agree with TRBD2. V dropped 10 bases and J dropped 4; count of bases not matched to a gene: 13. CDR3 length: 14 residues. CDR1 ENHRY and CDR2 SYGVKD come from the germline V gene. As DNA, the CDR3 is TGTGCCACCTGCTTGGGTAGCGGGCCTTACGAGCAGTACTTC. It translates to CATCLGSGPYEQYF.

J is TRBJ1-2 and V is TRBV9, with D perhaps matching TRBD1 (6 bases). The CDR3 is 13 amino acids. V lost 0 bases and J lost 5, with 8 bases in between. The germline gives CDR1 SGDLS, CDR2 YYNGEE. This CDR3 reads CASSVEQGYGYTF. CDR3 nucleotide sequence: TGTGCCAGCAGCGTAGAACAGGGTTATGGCTACACCTTC.

The chain recombines TRBV6-2 or TRBV6-3 with TRBJ2-3; D possibly corresponds to TRBD2 (5 bases). Trimming took off 5 bases at V and 6 bases at J, with 15 bases between the two ends. The CDR3 is made up of 14 amino acids. Germline V gene data show CDR1 as MNHEY and CDR2 as SVGEGT. The CDR3 sequence is CASSTRTGLDTQYF. CDR3 coding DNA: TGTGCCAGCAGTACTCGGACCGGACTTGATACGCAGTATTTT.

The chain joins TRBV18 to TRBJ1-1; D may be TRBD1 (5 bases). CDR1 and CDR2 (germline): KGHSH, LQKENI. This CDR3 has 15 residues. V dropped 3 bases and J dropped 0 bases, with 11 bases sitting between them. In nucleotides, the CDR3 is TGTGCCAGCTCACCCCTGGACACCATGAACACTGAAGCTTTCTTT. Translated, it gives CASSPLDTMNTEAFF.

The DNA for the CDR3 is TGTGCCAGCAGCGTAGGGGGGGTCGTGGACACTGAAGCTTTCTTT. Protein product: CASSVGGVVDTEAFF. The J gene is TRBJ1-1, the V gene TRBV9; maybe TRBD1 (5 bases). Germline loops: CDR1 SGDLS, CDR2 YYNGEE. The length of the CDR3 is 15 residues. V dropped 0 bases and J dropped 3 bases, with 12 bases sitting between them.

The CDR3 DNA reads as TGTGCCAGCACCCTTGGACGAACAGATACGCAGTATTTT. It yields the protein CASTLGRTDTQYF. The V call is TRBV2, the J call TRBJ2-3; D is unresolved. Germline values: CDR1 SNHLY, CDR2 FYNNEI. The germline V and J ends were trimmed by 7 bases and 3 bases, with 11 bases remaining between them. CDR3 size: 13 residues.

This clone turned up a few times. The rearrangement links TRBV6-1 to TRBJ2-6; weak D call: TRBD2 (6 bases). Germline V CDR1 and CDR2: MNHNS, SASEGT. The CDR3 totals 18 residues. V lost 3 bases to trimming and J lost 0 bases, with 15 bases between them. CDR3 protein: CASSEWWQGGSGANVLTF. CDR3 bases: TGTGCCAGCAGTGAGTGGTGGCAGGGAGGCTCTGGGGCCAACGTCCTGACTTTC.

The rearrangement joins TRBV11-3 to TRBJ1-1; D is perhaps TRBD1 (5 bases). This CDR3 comprises 17 residues. CDR1 is SGHNT, CDR2 YENEEA, per germline. V lost 2 bases and J 4 bases, leaving 20 bases between the germline ends. CDR3: CASSLSPLGGFGTEAFF. CDR3 DNA sequence: TGTGCCAGCAGCTTATCCCCGCTGGGGGGGTTTGGCACTGAAGCTTTCTTT.

V and J are TRBV5-1 and TRBJ2-3, with 7 bases matching TRBD2. The CDR3 contains 17 residues. J was trimmed by 2 bases and V by 5 bases; bases with no gene match: 14. Germline loops: CDR1 SGHRS, CDR2 YFSETQ. The CDR3 sequence: CASRGGRLADYTDTQYF. In nucleotides, the CDR3 is TGCGCCAGCAGGGGAGGGCGCCTAGCTGACTACACAGATACGCAGTATTTT.

This clone was counted a single time. The gene calls are TRBV7-9 and TRBJ1-4; D is uncertain. Germline CDR1 and CDR2: SEHNR and FQNEAQ (reference sequence). V lost 5 bases and J lost 2, with 18 bases in between. CDR3 length: 17 amino acids. The CDR3 nucleotides are TGTGCCAGCAGCCACGCGACGGCGGATTTGACTAATGAAAAACTGTTTTTT. This codes for CASSHATADLTNEKLFF.

This clone was counted a few times. The V gene is TRBV7-9, the J gene TRBJ1-1; unclear D gene. V was cut by 0 bases and J by 2 bases, with 4 bases left in between. Germline values: CDR1 SEHNR, CDR2 FQNEAQ (reference sequence). The CDR3 runs to 13 residues. The CDR3 DNA sequence: TGTGCCAGCAGCTTAGCACATAACACTGAAGCTTTCTTT. Translation: CASSLAHNTEAFF.

The chain couples TRBV9 to TRBJ2-1; maybe TRBD2 (5 bases). This CDR3 has 18 residues. Germline loops: CDR1 SGDLS, CDR2 YYNGEE. V lost 0 bases and J 3 bases, leaving 19 bases between the germline ends. The CDR3 region is CASSVASVGSVRYNEQFF. The CDR3 region has the DNA TGTGCCAGCAGCGTAGCTTCCGTCGGTAGCGTACGCTACAATGAGCAGTTCTTC.

V gene TRBV10-3 combines with J gene TRBJ1-1; D gene ambiguous. Germline CDR1 ENHRY, CDR2 SYGVKD. The CDR3 totals 13 residues. Trimming left V 3 bases short and J 1 base short, with 6 bases between. CDR3: CAISESRNTEAFF. In DNA, the CDR3 is TGTGCCATCAGTGAATCTAGGAACACTGAAGCTTTCTTT.

This clone was seen a handful of times. The genes are TRBV5-8 and TRBJ1-2; D not resolved. The germline CDR1 and CDR2 sequences are SGHTS and YDEGEE. Trimming pared 1 base from V and 8 bases from J, leaving 12 bases between. This CDR3 region has 13 residues. As DNA, the CDR3 is TGTGCCAGCAGCTTGAGGTCGGTTGGGGGCTACACCTTC. Residues: CASSLRSVGGYTF.

The chain uses TRBV7-6 and TRBJ2-5; 11 nucleotides align to TRBD2. Per the germline V gene, CDR1 is SGHVS and CDR2 is FNYEAQ. The trim removed 4 bases at V and 4 bases at J, leaving 8 bases unmatched. This CDR3 region has 16 residues. For the CDR3, the DNA is TGTGCCAGCAGCTCTACCCTAGCGGGGGGCGCAGAGACCCAGTACTTC. It translates to CASSSTLAGGAETQYF.

This sequence joins TRBV11-3 and TRBJ2-3, with a possible D match to TRBD1 (6 bases). Germline loops: CDR1 SGHNT, CDR2 YENEEA. V shed 1 base and J shed 2 bases, with 13 bases lying between them. The CDR3 totals 16 residues. The CDR3 nucleotides are TGTGCCAGCAGCTTAGGGCGGACAGCCCTCACAGATACGCAGTATTTT. It yields the protein CASSLGRTALTDTQYF.

The chain joins TRBV6-6 to TRBJ2-7, with 8 bases identical to TRBD1. The CDR3 runs 16 residues. The V gene's germline CDR1 is MNHNY and CDR2 SVGAGI (reference sequence). Trimming took 6 bases from V and 6 from J; bases not matched to a gene: 16. CDR3 residues: CASSSRPDRAHSEQYF. The CDR3 nucleotides read TGTGCCAGCAGCTCTCGGCCGGACAGGGCCCATTCCGAGCAGTACTTC.

This chain uses TRBV9 with TRBJ1-2; no clear D gene. This CDR3 region has 15 residues. Germline-derived CDR1 and CDR2 are SGDLS and YYNGEE. The V end was cut by 0 bases, the J end by 8 bases, with 17 bases between. Here the CDR3 reads CASSVGVVVGHGYTF. DNA for the CDR3: TGTGCCAGCAGCGTAGGCGTTGTGGTAGGGCACGGCTACACCTTC.

The V and J genes are TRBV24-1 and TRBJ2-1; 9 bases map to TRBD1. Germline lookup yields CDR1 KGHDR and CDR2 SFDVKD. After removal of 0 bases from V and 6 bases from J, the junction contained 5 bases not matched to a gene. This CDR3 is built from 16 residues. The CDR3 loop is CATSDLLGQGFNEQFF. CDR3 nucleotide sequence: TGTGCCACCAGTGATTTGCTAGGACAGGGGTTCAATGAGCAGTTCTTC.

V and J are TRBV7-2 and TRBJ1-4; D might be TRBD1 (5 bases). The germline gives CDR1 SGHTA, CDR2 FQGNSA. The CDR3 is 15 residues long. Trimming left V 2 bases short and J 2 bases short, with 9 bases between. The CDR3 nucleotides are TGTGCCAGCAGCTTAACGACAGCGACTAATGAAAAACTGTTTTTT. This gives the protein CASSLTTATNEKLFF.

The gene calls are TRBV6-5 and TRBJ2-7, with 7 bases matching TRBD2. CDR3 length: 14 amino acids. Germline V gene sequence: CDR1 MNHEY, CDR2 SVGAGI. V shed 6 bases, J shed 0 bases, and the junction held 5 bases outside the gene matches. In DNA, the CDR3 is TGTGCCAGCAGAAGCGGGACCCACTCCTACGAGCAGTACTTC. The encoded protein is CASRSGTHSYEQYF.

This clone turned up a few times. J is TRBJ1-4 and V is TRBV20-1; 7 bases agree with TRBD1. The length of the CDR3 is 14 residues. Germline V gene lookup returns CDR1 DFQATT and CDR2 SNEGSKA (reference sequence). The trim removed 3 bases at V and 8 bases at J, leaving 9 bases unmatched. CDR3 in DNA: TGCAGTGCTAGTAAGACAGGGAGAGACGAAAAACTGTTTTTT. This translates into CSASKTGRDEKLFF.

V and J are TRBV7-6 and TRBJ2-2; 10 nucleotides align to TRBD2. Looked up from germline, CDR1 is SGHVS and CDR2 is FNYEAQ. The trim removed 0 bases at V and 0 bases at J, leaving 1 base unmatched. The CDR3 covers 17 residues. The DNA for the CDR3 is TGTGCCAGCAGCTTAGCTAGCGGGGGGCCGAACACCGGGGAGCTGTTTTTT. It encodes CASSLASGGPNTGELFF.

CDR3 sequence: CASSIGATNSPLHF. In DNA form, the CDR3 reads TGTGCCAGTAGTATAGGGGCCACAAATTCACCCCTCCACTTT. This chain uses TRBV19 with TRBJ1-6; D call uncertain. Germline V CDR1 and CDR2: LNHDA, SQIVND (reference sequence). V gave up 1 base and J gave up 7 bases, with 8 bases separating them. The CDR3 loop spans 14 amino acids. The complete variable domain, with remaining parts taken from reference TRBV19 and TRBJ1-6, reads DGGITQSPKYLFRKEGQNVTLSCEQNLNHDAMYWYRQDPGQGLRLIYYSQIVNDFQKGDIAEGYSVSREKKESFPLTVTSAQKNPTAFYLCASSIGATNSPLHFGNGTRLTVT.

The chain uses TRBV5-5 and TRBJ1-5; 7 bases line up with TRBD1. V lost 4 bases and J lost 4; bases outside the gene matches: 14. The CDR3 has 17 amino acids. Germline V gene data show CDR1 as SGHKS and CDR2 as YYEKEE (reference sequence). The CDR3 nucleotides read TGTGCCAGCAGCCGGGACAGACCCGAGGTGGCAAATCAGCCCCAGCATTTT. Its protein product is CASSRDRPEVANQPQHF.

The gene calls are TRBV6-5 and TRBJ2-2; 11 nucleotides match TRBD2. The trim removed 0 bases at V and 8 bases at J, leaving 5 bases unmatched. The germline gives CDR1 MNHEY, CDR2 SVGAGI. The CDR3 loop spans 16 amino acids. CDR3 loop: CASSYSASGGTGELFF. In nucleotides, the CDR3 is TGTGCCAGCAGTTACTCGGCTAGCGGGGGGACGGGGGAGCTGTTTTTT.